This T cell receptor beta chain was sequenced during a study of cytomegalovirus exposure and HLA in healthy donors. Study-wide results and limits: Later analysis identified a missense DCLRE1C variant that was linked to TCR beta V- and J-gene trimming. A later analysis showed HLA-associated TCR beta chains outstripping equally common others in clonal expansion. The classifier reportedly diagnosed cytomegalovirus status with high sensitivity and specificity.

As to this clone: Its antigen remains unidentified.

Trimming pared 6 bases from V and 7 bases from J, leaving 15 bases between. CDR1 is MDHEN, CDR2 SYDVKM, per germline. The CDR3 runs 14 residues. It was with 60 Vbeta and 13 Jbeta primers that the PCR ran. Assay used: immunoSEQ multiplex PCR; TCRdb lists only in-frame clones, some missing. The sample has around 100,000 clones, 79% seen once; the top ten hold about 3%. This chain uses TRBV28 with TRBJ1-4; D is unclear. Sample: PBMCs. The receptor was derived from a young woman in good health and CMV-seropositive. The CDR3 DNA follows: TGTGCCAGCAGCTTCCGCTTAACAGTTGAAAAACTGTTTTTT. Protein sequence: CASSFRLTVEKLFF.